This T cell receptor (beta chain) was found in a study of shared clonotypes between healthy human individuals. V was shortened by 3 bases and J by 5 bases, with 8 bases between the two germline ends. The germline gives CDR1 SGHNT, CDR2 YYREEE (reference sequence). The CDR3 runs 13 residues. A note on this clone: The antigen is undetermined.

Overall study findings and caveats: Relative to their counterparts shared across all four donors, non-shared clonotypes exhibited diminished generation probabilities. Among the subsets, naive ones generally showed larger estimated richness than memory ones.

Naive-designated CD8 cells lacked CD45RO, were positively enriched for CCR7, and omitted terminally differentiated effector memory CD45RA+ cells. Genomic DNA belonging to each subset was distributed in equal measure over several immunoSEQ plates. Generated by immunoSEQ multiplex PCR, the TCRdb table keeps only in-frame clones and is missing some. Here the sample spans about 2 million clones, about 95% being singletons. The genes are TRBV5-4 and TRBJ1-4, with D perhaps TRBD1 (5 bases). The TCR originated in a man younger than 35 in good health. Input material: naive CD8+ T cells sorted from blood. The CDR3 sequence is CASSSPGNEKLFF. CDR3 DNA: TGTGCCAGCAGCTCCCCAGGGAATGAAAAACTGTTTTTT.